This TCR beta chain was recovered during a study of blood T cell repertoires in COVID-19. Produced via immunoSEQ multiplex PCR; TCRdb's table is partial and in-frame only. This sample carries just over 95,000 clones, roughly 87% of them seen once, and the ten largest clones take about 17%. This clone has a single count. This CDR3 is built from 16 residues. The germline V gene encodes CDR1 KGHSH and CDR2 LQKENI. Trimming removed 6 bases from V and 5 bases from J, with 17 bases in between. The sequence was obtained from a man older than 75 with acute or convalescent COVID-19. The specimen was peripheral blood. The chain combines TRBV18 with TRBJ1-6; D is unclear. CDR3 amino acids: CASSQLARKDNSPLHF. In nucleotides, the CDR3 is TGTGCCAGCTCCCAACTCGCCAGGAAAGATAATTCACCCCTCCACTTT.